Detailed here is one T cell receptor beta chain. There is no known antigen for this receptor. Base quality data are lacking; no much larger clone is found one base away. The CDR3 regions of human TCRbeta chains were analyzed by immunosequencing. The source study handled its data this way. Repertoire TCRs were checked for matches against a reference library of SARS-CoV-2-specific TCRs that had been generated using the MIRA antigen-specificity platform. Breadth was defined as the fraction of unique TCRs that were SARS-CoV-2-associated. Depth was defined as the fraction of total T cells that were SARS-CoV-2-associated. Using the MIRA data, each spike-specific TCR was mapped to the spike region that the TCR reacts to and placed in a CD4 or CD8 class. Log10-transformed breadth and depth values were compared by one-way ANOVA with Sidak's multiple comparisons tests. Not all clones reach the TCRdb copy of this immuneACCESS table, which keeps in-frame sequences only. Checked studies attribute under half of the gap to unresolved V genes and leave the rest unexplained. V and J calls and clone size are as listed in that table; D and trimming were resolved from the DNA. Present in this sample are tens of thousands of clones, 85% to 90% of which were seen just once. The ten largest clones represent about 8% of the sample.

This sample is part of a study of T cell responses to AZD1222 COVID-19 vaccine (dated by TCRdb to the early 2020s). With respect to the entire study: AZD1222 recipients whose second dose came at about 4 weeks and those whose second dose came at about 12 weeks were combined into one group, since spike-specific TCR depth and breadth did not differ between the two schedules. TCR sequencing was performed for over 230 trial participants, of whom around 200 were given two doses of AZD1222 and some 25 were given two doses of MenACWY control vaccine. Trial participants were enrolled into age subgroups of 18-55, 56-69 and 70-plus years, which contained around 150, 29 and 61 TCR-sequenced participants, respectively.

The research as a whole found: After two AZD1222 doses, both the breadth and the depth of spike-specific TCRs were significantly higher than at day 0 and than in MenACWY recipients. Conclusions about previously exposed vaccinees are limited, since just a handful of AZD1222 recipients were seropositive for SARS-CoV-2 at baseline. Because no samples from the day 14 peak response were available, repertoires could be characterized only after the peak T cell response. Vaccine-associated CD4 TCRs spanned the whole spike protein, with dominant responses in regions 160-218 and 743-854. In the small 56-69-year group, the increase in depth fell short of significance, most likely because of low power. Reportedly, almost half of the unique spike-specific TCRs recognized epitopes lying outside the regions that are mutated in the B.1.351 and B.1.1.7 variants. Participants were mostly white British, with more females than males. The authors suggested clonal diversity may have been underestimated.

What the time point label conveys for this sample: baseline before first vaccination. Vaccinee samples came from UK trials COV001 and COV002, including a single-blind randomized controlled phase 2/3 trial of AZD1222 (ChAdOx1 nCoV-19) in healthy adults. Trial participant PBMC samples were collected at day 0 and day 28 after the second dose for TCRbeta chain sequencing. Including the terminal cysteine and phenylalanine, the CDR3 comprises 14 residues. Only the CDR3 portion is preserved as DNA: 42 bases, with reading frame beginning at the first base. V was cut back by 4 bases and J by 1 base, leaving a gap of 10 bases between them. CDR1 and CDR2, per the germline V gene, are MNHEY and SVGEGT.

This TCR was sampled from an adult in good health. The rearranged chain carries TRBV6-2 or TRBV6-3 and TRBJ1-2; the D gene is perhaps TRBD1, from 6 matching bases. This specimen consisted of peripheral blood, obtained on day 0 of AZD1222 vaccination. The DNA sequence is given as TGTGCCAGCAGTTCCGGGACAAATAACTATGGCTACACCTTC. Translated, it reads CASSSGTNNYGYTF.